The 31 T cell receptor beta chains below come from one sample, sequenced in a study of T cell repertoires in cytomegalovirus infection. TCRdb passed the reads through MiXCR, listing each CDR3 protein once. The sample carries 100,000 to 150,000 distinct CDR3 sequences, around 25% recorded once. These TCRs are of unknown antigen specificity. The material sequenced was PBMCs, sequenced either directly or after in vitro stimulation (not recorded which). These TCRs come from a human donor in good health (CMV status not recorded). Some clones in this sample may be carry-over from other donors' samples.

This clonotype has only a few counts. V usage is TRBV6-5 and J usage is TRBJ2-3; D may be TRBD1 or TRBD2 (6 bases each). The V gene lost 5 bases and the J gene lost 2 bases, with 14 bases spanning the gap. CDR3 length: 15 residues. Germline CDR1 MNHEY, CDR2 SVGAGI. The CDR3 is CASSTTRGFTDTQYF. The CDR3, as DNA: TGTGCCAGCAGTACGACTAGGGGGTTCACAGATACGCAGTATTTT.

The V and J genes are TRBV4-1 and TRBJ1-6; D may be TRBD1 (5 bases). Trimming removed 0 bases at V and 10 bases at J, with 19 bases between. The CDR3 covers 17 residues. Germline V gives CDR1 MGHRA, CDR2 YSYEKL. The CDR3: CASSQEYGGAIGSPLHF. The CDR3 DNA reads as TGCGCCAGCAGCCAAGAGTACGGAGGGGCAATAGGATCACCCCTCCACTTT.

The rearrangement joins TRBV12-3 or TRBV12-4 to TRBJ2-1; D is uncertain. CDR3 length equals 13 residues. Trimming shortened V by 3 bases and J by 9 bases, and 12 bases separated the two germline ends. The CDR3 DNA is TGTGCCAGCAGTTTTGAGTATTATACTGAGCAGTTCTTC. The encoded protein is CASSFEYYTEQFF.

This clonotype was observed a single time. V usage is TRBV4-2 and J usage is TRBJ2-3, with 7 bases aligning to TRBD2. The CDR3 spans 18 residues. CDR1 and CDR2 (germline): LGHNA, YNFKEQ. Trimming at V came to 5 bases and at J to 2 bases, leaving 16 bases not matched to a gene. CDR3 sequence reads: CASSSRARQAGITDTQYF. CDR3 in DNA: TGTGCCAGCAGCTCCCGTGCCCGGCAAGCGGGAATCACAGATACGCAGTATTTT.

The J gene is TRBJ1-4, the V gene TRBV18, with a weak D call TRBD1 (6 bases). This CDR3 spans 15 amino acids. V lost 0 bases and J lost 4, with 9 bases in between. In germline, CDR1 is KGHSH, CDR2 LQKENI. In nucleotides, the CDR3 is TGTGCCAGCTCACCACCGGGGGGGCTTAATGAAAAACTGTTTTTT. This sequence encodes CASSPPGGLNEKLFF.

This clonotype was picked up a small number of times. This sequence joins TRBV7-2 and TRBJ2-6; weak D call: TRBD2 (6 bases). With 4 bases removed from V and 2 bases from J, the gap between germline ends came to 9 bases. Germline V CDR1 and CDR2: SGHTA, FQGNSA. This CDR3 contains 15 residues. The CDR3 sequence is CASSSAGTGANVLTF. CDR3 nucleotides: TGTGCCAGCAGCTCGGCGGGGACTGGGGCCAACGTCCTGACTTTC.

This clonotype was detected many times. DNA of the CDR3: TGTGCCAGCAGTCGGACTAGCGGTTATCCTAGCTCCTACAATGAGCAGTTCTTC. This sequence encodes CASSRTSGYPSSYNEQFF. The genes are TRBV7-6 and TRBJ2-1; 10 bases match TRBD2. The CDR3 has 18 residues. Trimming at V came to 6 bases and at J to 0 bases, leaving 11 bases not matched to a gene. The germline gives CDR1 SGHVS, CDR2 FNYEAQ.

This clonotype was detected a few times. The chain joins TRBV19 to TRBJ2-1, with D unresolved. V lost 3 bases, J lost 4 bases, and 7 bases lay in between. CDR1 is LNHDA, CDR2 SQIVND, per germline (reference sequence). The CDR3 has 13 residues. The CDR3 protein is CASSIGIYNEQFF. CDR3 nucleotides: TGTGCCAGTAGTATTGGTATATACAATGAGCAGTTCTTC.

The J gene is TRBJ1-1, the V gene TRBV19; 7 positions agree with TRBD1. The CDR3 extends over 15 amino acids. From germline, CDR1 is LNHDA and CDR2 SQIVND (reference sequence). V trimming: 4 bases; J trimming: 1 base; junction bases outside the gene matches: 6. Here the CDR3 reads CASSTTGAPNTEAFF. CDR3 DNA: TGTGCCAGTAGTACAACAGGGGCTCCGAACACTGAAGCTTTCTTT. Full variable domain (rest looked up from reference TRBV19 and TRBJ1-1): DGGITQSPKYLFRKEGQNVTLSCEQNLNHDAMYWYRQDPGQGLRLIYYSQIVNDFQKGDIAEGYSVSREKKESFPLTVTSAQKNPTAFYLCASSTTGAPNTEAFFGQGTRLTVV.

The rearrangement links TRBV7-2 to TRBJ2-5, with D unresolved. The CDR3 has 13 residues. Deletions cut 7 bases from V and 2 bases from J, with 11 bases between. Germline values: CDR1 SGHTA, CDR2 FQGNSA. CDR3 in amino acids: CASTRILQETQYF. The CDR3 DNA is TGTGCCAGCACCCGTATACTTCAAGAGACCCAGTACTTC.

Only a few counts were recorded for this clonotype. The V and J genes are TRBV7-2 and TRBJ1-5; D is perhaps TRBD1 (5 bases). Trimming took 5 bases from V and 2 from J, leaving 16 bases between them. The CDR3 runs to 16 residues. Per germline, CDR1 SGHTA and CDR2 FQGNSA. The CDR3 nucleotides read TGTGCCAGCAGCGCCCAGGGTTTTTTGGGCAATCAGCCCCAGCATTTT. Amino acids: CASSAQGFLGNQPQHF.

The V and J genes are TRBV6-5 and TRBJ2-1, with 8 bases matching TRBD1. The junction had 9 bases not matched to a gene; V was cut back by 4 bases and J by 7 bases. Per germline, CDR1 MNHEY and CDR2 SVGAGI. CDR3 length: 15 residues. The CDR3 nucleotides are TGTGCCAGCAGTTCAGACAGGGGCCAGGAAAATGAGCAGTTCTTC. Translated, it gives CASSSDRGQENEQFF.

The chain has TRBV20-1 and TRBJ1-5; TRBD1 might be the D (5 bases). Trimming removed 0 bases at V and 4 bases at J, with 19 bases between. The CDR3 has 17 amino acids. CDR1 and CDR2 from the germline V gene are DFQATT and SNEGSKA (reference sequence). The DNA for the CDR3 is TGCAGTGCTAGAGATTTGCATCAGCAGGGTAGAAATCAGCCCCAGCATTTT. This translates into CSARDLHQQGRNQPQHF.

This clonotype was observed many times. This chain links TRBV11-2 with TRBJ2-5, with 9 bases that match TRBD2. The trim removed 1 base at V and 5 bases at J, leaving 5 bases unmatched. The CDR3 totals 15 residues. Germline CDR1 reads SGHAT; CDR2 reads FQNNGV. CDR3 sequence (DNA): TGTGCCAGCAGCTTAGGGGCGGGAGGGCCGGAGACCCAGTACTTC. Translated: CASSLGAGGPETQYF.

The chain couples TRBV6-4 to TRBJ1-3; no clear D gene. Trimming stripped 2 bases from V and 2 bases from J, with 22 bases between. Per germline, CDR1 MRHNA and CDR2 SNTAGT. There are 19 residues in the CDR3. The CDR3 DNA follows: TGTGCCAGCAGTGACAAGGCGACACGAAAACCGAAGACTGGAAACACCATATATTTT. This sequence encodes CASSDKATRKPKTGNTIYF.

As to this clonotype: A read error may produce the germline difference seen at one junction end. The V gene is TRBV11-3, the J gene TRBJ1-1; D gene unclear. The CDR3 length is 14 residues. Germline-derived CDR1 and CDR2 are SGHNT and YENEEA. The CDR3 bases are TGTACCAGCAGCTTAGAACTCGGGAGCACTGAAGCTTTCTTT. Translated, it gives CTSSLELGSTEAFF.

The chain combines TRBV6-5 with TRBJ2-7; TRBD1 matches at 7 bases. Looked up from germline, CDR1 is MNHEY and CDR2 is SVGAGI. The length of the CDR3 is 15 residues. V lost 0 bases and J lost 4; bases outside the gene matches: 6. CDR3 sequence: CASSYSPGQMYEQYF. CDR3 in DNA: TGTGCCAGCAGTTACTCTCCGGGACAGATGTACGAGCAGTACTTC.

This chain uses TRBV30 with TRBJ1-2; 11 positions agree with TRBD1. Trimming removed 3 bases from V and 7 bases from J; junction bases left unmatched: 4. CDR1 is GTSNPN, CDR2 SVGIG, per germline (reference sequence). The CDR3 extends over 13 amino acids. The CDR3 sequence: CAWRGTGGGGYTF. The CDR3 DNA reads TGTGCCTGGAGGGGGACAGGGGGGGGTGGCTACACCTTC. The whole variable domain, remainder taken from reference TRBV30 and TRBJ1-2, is SQTIHQWPATLVQPVGSPLSLECTVEGTSNPNLYWYRQAAGRGLQLLFYSVGIGQISSEVPQNLSASRPQDRQFILSSKKLLLSDSGFYLCAWRGTGGGGYTFGSGTRLTVV.

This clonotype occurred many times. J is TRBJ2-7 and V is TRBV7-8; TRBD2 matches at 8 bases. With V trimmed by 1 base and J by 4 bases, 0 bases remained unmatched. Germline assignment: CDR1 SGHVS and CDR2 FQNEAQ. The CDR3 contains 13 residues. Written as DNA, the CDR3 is TGTGCCAGCAGCTTAGAGCGGGAGTACGAGCAGTACGTC. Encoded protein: CASSLEREYEQYV.

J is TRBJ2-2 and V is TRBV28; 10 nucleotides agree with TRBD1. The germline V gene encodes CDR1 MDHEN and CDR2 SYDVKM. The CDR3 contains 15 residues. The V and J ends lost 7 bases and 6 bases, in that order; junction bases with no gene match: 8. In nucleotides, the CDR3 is TGTGCCAGCATCGCCGGGACAGGGGAATCCGGGGAGCTGTTTTTT. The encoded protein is CASIAGTGESGELFF.

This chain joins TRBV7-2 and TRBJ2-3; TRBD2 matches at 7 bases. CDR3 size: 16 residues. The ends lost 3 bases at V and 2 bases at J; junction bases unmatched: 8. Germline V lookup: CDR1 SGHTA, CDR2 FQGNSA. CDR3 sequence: CASSFYASGTTDTQYF. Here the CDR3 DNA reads TGTGCCAGCAGCTTTTACGCTAGCGGTACCACAGATACGCAGTATTTT.

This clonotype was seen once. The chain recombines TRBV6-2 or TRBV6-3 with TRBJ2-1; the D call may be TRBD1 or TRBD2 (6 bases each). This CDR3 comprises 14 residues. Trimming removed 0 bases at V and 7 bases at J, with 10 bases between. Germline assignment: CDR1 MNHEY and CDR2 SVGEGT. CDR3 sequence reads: CASSYSGGQNEQFF. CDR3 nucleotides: TGTGCCAGCAGTTACTCCGGGGGCCAGAATGAGCAGTTCTTC.

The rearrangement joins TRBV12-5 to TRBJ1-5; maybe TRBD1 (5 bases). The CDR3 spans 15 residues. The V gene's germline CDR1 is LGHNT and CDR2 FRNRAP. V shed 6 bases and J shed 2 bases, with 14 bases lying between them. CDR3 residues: CASGTLRDGNQPQHF. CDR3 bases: TGTGCTAGTGGCACTTTAAGGGACGGCAATCAGCCCCAGCATTTT.

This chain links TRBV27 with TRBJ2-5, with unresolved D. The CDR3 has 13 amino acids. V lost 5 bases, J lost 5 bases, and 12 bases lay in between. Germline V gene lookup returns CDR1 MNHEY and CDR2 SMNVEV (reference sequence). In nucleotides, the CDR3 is TGTGCCAGCAGTGCTACCCCCTGGGAGACCCAGTACTTC. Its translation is CASSATPWETQYF.

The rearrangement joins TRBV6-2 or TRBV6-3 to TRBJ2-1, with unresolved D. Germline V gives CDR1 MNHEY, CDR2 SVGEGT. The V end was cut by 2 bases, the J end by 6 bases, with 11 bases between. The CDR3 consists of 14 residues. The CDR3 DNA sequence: TGTGCCAGCAGTTACACGTCGGGCACCAATGAGCAGTTCTTC. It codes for CASSYTSGTNEQFF.

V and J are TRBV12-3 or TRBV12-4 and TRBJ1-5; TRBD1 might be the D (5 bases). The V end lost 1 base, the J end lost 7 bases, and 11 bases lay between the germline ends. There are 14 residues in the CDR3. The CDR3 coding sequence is TGTGCCAGCAGTTTAGGTAGGGGTGAGCAGCCCCAGCATTTT. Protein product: CASSLGRGEQPQHF.

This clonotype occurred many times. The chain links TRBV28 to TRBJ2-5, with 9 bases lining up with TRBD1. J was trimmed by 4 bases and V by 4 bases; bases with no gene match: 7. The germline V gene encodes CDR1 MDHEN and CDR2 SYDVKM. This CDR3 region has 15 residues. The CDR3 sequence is CASSSRGQGGETQYF. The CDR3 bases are TGTGCCAGCAGTTCTCGGGGACAGGGCGGAGAGACCCAGTACTTC.

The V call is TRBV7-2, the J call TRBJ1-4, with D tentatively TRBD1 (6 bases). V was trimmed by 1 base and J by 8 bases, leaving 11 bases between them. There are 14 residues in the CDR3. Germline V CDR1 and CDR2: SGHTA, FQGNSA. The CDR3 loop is CASSLDYDREKLFF. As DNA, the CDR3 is TGTGCCAGCAGCTTAGACTACGACAGGGAAAAACTGTTTTTT.

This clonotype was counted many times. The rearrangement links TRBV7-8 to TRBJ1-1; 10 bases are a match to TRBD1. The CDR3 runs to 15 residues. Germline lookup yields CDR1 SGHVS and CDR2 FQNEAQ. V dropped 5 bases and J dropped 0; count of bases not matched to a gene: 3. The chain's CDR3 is CASSTGQGVNTEAFF. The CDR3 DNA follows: TGTGCCAGCAGCACCGGACAGGGGGTGAACACTGAAGCTTTCTTT.

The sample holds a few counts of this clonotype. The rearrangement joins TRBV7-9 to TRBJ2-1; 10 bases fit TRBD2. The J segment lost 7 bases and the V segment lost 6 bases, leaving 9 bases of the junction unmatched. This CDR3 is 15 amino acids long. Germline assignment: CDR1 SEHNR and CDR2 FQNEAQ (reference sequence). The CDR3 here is CASSISGRASNEQFF. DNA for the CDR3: TGTGCCAGCAGTATAAGCGGGAGGGCCTCGAATGAGCAGTTCTTC.

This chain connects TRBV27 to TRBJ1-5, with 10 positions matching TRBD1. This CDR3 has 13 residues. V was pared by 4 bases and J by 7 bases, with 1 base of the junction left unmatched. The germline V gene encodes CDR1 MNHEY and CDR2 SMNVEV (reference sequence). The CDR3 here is CASSWTGGQPQHF. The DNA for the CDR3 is TGTGCCAGCAGTTGGACAGGGGGGCAGCCCCAGCATTTT.